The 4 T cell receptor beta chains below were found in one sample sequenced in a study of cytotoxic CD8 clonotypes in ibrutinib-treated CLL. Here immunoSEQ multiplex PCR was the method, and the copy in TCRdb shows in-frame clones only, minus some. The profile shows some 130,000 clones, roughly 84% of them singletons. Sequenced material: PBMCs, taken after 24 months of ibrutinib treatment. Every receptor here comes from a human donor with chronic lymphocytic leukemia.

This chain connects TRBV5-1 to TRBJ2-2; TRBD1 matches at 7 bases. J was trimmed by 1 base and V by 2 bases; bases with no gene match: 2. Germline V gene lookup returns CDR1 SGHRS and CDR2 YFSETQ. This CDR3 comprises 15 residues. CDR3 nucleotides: TGCGCCAGCAGCTTTAGACAGGGGAACACCGGGGAGCTGTTTTTT. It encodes CASSFRQGNTGELFF.

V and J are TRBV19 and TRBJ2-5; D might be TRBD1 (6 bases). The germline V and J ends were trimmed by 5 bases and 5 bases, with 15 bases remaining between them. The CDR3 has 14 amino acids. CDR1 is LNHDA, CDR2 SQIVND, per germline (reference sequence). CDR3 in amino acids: CASSPGHPSETQYF. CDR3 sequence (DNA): TGTGCCAGTAGTCCGGGACACCCATCGGAGACCCAGTACTTC. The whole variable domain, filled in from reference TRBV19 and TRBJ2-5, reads DGGITQSPKYLFRKEGQNVTLSCEQNLNHDAMYWYRQDPGQGLRLIYYSQIVNDFQKGDIAEGYSVSREKKESFPLTVTSAQKNPTAFYLCASSPGHPSETQYFGPGTRLLVL.

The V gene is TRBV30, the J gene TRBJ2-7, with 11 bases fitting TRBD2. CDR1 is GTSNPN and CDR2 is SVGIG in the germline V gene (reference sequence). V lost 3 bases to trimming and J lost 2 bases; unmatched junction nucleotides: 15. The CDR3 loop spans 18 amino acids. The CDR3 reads CAWSGRLAGTQSPYEQYF. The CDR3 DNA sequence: TGTGCCTGGAGCGGTAGACTAGCGGGGACTCAATCCCCCTACGAGCAGTACTTC.

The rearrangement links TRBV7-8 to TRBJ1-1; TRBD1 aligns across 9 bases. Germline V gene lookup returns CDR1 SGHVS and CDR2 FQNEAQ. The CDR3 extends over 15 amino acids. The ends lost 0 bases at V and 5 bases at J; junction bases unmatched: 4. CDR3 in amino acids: CASSLATGGRTEAFF. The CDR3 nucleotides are TGTGCCAGCAGCTTAGCGACAGGGGGTCGAACTGAAGCTTTCTTT.